Listed here are 22 T cell receptor beta chains from one sample, sequenced in a study of immune heterogeneity within non-small cell lung tumors. Multiplex PCR (32 V and 13 J primers) was used to amplify the TCR beta CDR3. Using its own MiXCR run on the multiplex PCR reads, TCRdb lists one record per CDR3 protein. The sample consists of 8,500 to 13,000 distinct CDR3 sequences, roughly 27% of them appearing once. At about 600 ng per sample, bulk tumor genomic DNA provided the template. From each primary tumor, several far-apart biopsies were obtained during surgery. Patients with untreated, newly diagnosed non-small cell lung cancer underwent curative surgery. The sequencing sample was made of lung tumor tissue. These receptors originate from a man aged 45 to 65 with non-small cell lung cancer.

The rearrangement uses TRBV10-2 and TRBJ2-7, with D possibly TRBD2 on 6 matching bases. V lost 7 bases to trimming and J lost 6 bases, with 16 bases between them. The CDR3 is made up of 13 amino acids. Germline values: CDR1 WSHSY, CDR2 SAAADI. The CDR3 here is CASTLGGIGEQYF. In DNA, the CDR3 is TGCGCCAGCACACTCGGGGGAATTGGCGAGCAGTACTTC.

The sample holds a few counts of this clonotype. The J gene is TRBJ1-2, the V gene TRBV30, with a tentative D call TRBD1 (5 bases). In germline, CDR1 is GTSNPN, CDR2 SVGIG (reference sequence). V was shortened by 0 bases and J by 6 bases, with 11 bases between the two germline ends. The CDR3 contains 13 residues. In DNA, the CDR3 is TGTGCCTGGAGTGTACTAGGGGCGGATGGCTACACCTTC. It specifies CAWSVLGADGYTF.

This rearrangement joins TRBV6-1 to TRBJ1-5, with D maybe TRBD1 (5 bases). The V end lost 6 bases, the J end lost 4 bases, and 13 bases lay between the germline ends. The CDR3 has 14 residues. The germline V gene encodes CDR1 MNHNS and CDR2 SASEGT. CDR3 protein: CASSMGGSNQPQHF. DNA for the CDR3: TGTGCCAGCAGCATGGGGGGGTCGAATCAGCCCCAGCATTTT.

Only a few counts were recorded for this clonotype. The chain joins TRBV5-1 to TRBJ1-2; D is possibly TRBD1 (5 bases). From germline, CDR1 is SGHRS and CDR2 YFSETQ. With 4 bases removed from V and 5 bases from J, the gap between germline ends came to 15 bases. The CDR3 covers 14 residues. The CDR3 loop is CASSPEGSGYGYTF. The CDR3 DNA reads TGCGCCAGCAGCCCCGAGGGGAGCGGATATGGCTACACCTTC.

Concerning this clonotype itself: A much larger clone lies a single base off, so this may be a read error. The chain combines TRBV7-8 with TRBJ1-5; TRBD1 matches 7 bases. Trimming at V came to 3 bases and at J to 0 bases, leaving 5 bases not matched to a gene. Germline lookup yields CDR1 SGHVS and CDR2 FQNEAQ. The CDR3 totals 16 residues. The CDR3 DNA sequence: TGTGCCAGCAGCTTCGGGCACAGGGGTAGCAATCAGCCCCAGCATTTT. This translates into CASSFGHRGSNQPQHF. The entire variable domain, with the rest obtained from reference TRBV7-8 and TRBJ1-5, is as follows: GAGVSQSPRYKVAKRGQDVALRCDPISGHVSLFWYQQALGQGPEFLTYFQNEAQLDKSGLPSDRFFAERPEGSVSTLKIQRTQQEDSAVYLCASSFGHRGSNQPQHFGDGTRLSIL.

This clonotype was seen many times. The chain links TRBV3-1 to TRBJ1-1; D gene uncertain. In germline, CDR1 is LGHDT, CDR2 YNNKEL (reference sequence). V was shortened by 0 bases and J by 6 bases, with 14 bases between the two germline ends. The CDR3 spans 15 residues. The CDR3 region has the DNA TGTGCCAGCAGCCAAGAAGGGCGAGGGAGCCCTGAAGCTTTCTTT. Its protein is CASSQEGRGSPEAFF.

This clonotype was found many times. A read error may produce the germline difference seen at one junction end. The rearrangement uses TRBV6-1 and TRBJ1-1; TRBD1 matches at 10 bases. The CDR3 is 11 amino acids. Germline lookup yields CDR1 MNHNS and CDR2 SASEGT. CDR3 sequence reads: CASRTGGALIF. As DNA, the CDR3 is TGTGCCAGCAGGACAGGGGGCGCGCTCATTTTT.

Comment on this clonotype: A much bigger clone sits one base away, suggesting this may be a read error. This chain links TRBV27 with TRBJ2-3; weak D call: TRBD2 (6 bases). V was cut by 5 bases and J by 9 bases, with 24 bases left in between. Germline CDR1 reads MNHEY; CDR2 reads SMNVEV (reference sequence). This CDR3 is 16 amino acids long. This chain's CDR3 is CASSPSRGTGGATQYF. The DNA for the CDR3 is TGTGCCAGCAGTCCCTCCCGGGGGACTGGCGGGGCAACGCAGTATTTT.

By sample fraction, this clonotype is medium-sized. The chain links TRBV6-1 to TRBJ1-5; no definite D call. V lost 8 bases and J lost 6, with 11 bases in between. CDR3 size: 12 residues. Germline CDR1 is MNHNS and CDR2 is SASEGT. The CDR3 sequence: CASSKGTQPQHF. The DNA of the CDR3 is TGTGCCAGCTCCAAGGGTACTCAGCCCCAGCATTTT.

This clonotype was observed once. CDR3 nucleotides: TGTGCCTGGAGTGTAAAGGGACAGTTGAACACTGAAGCTTTCTTT. Its protein product is CAWSVKGQLNTEAFF. The V and J genes are TRBV30 and TRBJ1-1, with 7 bases aligning to TRBD1. J was trimmed by 0 bases and V by 0 bases; bases with no gene match: 4. The CDR3 covers 15 residues. Germline values: CDR1 GTSNPN, CDR2 SVGIG (reference sequence). The variable domain in full, with the rest retrieved from reference TRBV30 and TRBJ1-1, is SQTIHQWPATLVQPVGSPLSLECTVEGTSNPNLYWYRQAAGRGLQLLFYSVGIGQISSEVPQNLSASRPQDRQFILSSKKLLLSDSGFYLCAWSVKGQLNTEAFFGQGTRLTVV.

This clonotype ranks as medium-sized. CDR3 loop: CASSFDRAQPQHF. The DNA for the CDR3 is TGTGCCAGCAGTTTCGACAGGGCTCAGCCCCAGCATTTT. The rearrangement links TRBV28 to TRBJ1-5; 7 bases are shared with TRBD1. There are 13 residues in the CDR3. V lost 3 bases, J lost 6 bases, and 2 bases stayed unmatched. Per germline, CDR1 MDHEN and CDR2 SYDVKM.

This clonotype showed up many times. The J gene is TRBJ2-7, the V gene TRBV9, with 10 bases matching TRBD2. This CDR3 has 15 amino acids. Losses at the gene ends were 3 bases for V and 4 bases for J; bases not matched to a gene: 7. CDR1 is SGDLS and CDR2 is YYNGEE in the germline V gene. The CDR3 is CASSDPAGGPYEQYF. CDR3 DNA sequence: TGTGCCAGCAGCGACCCAGCGGGAGGGCCGTACGAGCAGTACTTC.

The chain recombines TRBV7-2 with TRBJ2-1, with TRBD1 identical over 10 bases. The J segment lost 2 bases and the V segment lost 1 base, leaving 2 bases of the junction unmatched. CDR3 length equals 16 residues. Germline-derived CDR1 and CDR2 are SGHTA and FQGNSA. The CDR3 sequence: CASSLVGQGTYNEQFF. The CDR3 bases are TGTGCCAGCAGCTTAGTGGGACAGGGGACCTACAATGAGCAGTTCTTC.

This clonotype was recorded a few times. Just one base apart from a much larger clone, this may be a read error. V and J are TRBV20-1 and TRBJ2-7; maybe TRBD2 (6 bases). This CDR3 is 13 amino acids long. Germline V lookup: CDR1 DFQATT, CDR2 SNEGSKA (reference sequence). This chain's CDR3 is CGVSPAGGYEQYF. Written as DNA, the CDR3 is TGCGGTGTTAGTCCCGCCGGGGGCTACGAGCAGTACTTC.

The genes are TRBV2 and TRBJ2-7; possible D gene TRBD2, 5 bases. There are 12 residues in the CDR3. Germline V CDR1 and CDR2: SNHLY, FYNNEI. Trimming left V 8 bases short and J 6 bases short, with 14 bases between. CDR3 in amino acids: CASGSGRIEQYF. CDR3 DNA: TGTGCCAGCGGCAGCGGAAGGATCGAGCAGTACTTC.

This clonotype showed up many times. The chain carries TRBV6-1 and TRBJ1-2, with a possible D match to TRBD1 (6 bases). There are 14 residues in the CDR3. Germline CDR1 reads MNHNS; CDR2 reads SASEGT. The V end lost 2 bases, the J end lost 8 bases, and 15 bases lay between the germline ends. The CDR3: CASSEQGWLGGYTF. In DNA, the CDR3 is TGTGCCAGCAGTGAACAGGGGTGGCTTGGCGGCTACACCTTC.

This clonotype was observed a few times. The rearrangement joins TRBV5-1 to TRBJ1-1; D not resolved. V was shortened by 9 bases and J by 4 bases, with 19 bases between the two germline ends. CDR3 length: 14 amino acids. Germline V lookup: CDR1 SGHRS, CDR2 YFSETQ. The CDR3 coding sequence is TGCGCCACCGTTACATTGGGTTTAGGCACTGAAGCTTTCTTT. This sequence encodes CATVTLGLGTEAFF.

This clonotype was detected many times. The chain uses TRBV4-1 and TRBJ2-7; 13 nucleotides line up with TRBD2. V gave up 0 bases and J gave up 3 bases; unmatched junction bases: 5. The CDR3 runs 17 residues. CDR1 and CDR2 (germline): MGHRA, YSYEKL. CDR3 coding DNA: TGCGCCAGCAGCCAAGATGATAGGACTAGCGGGAGCTACGAGCAGTACTTC. It specifies CASSQDDRTSGSYEQYF.

This sequence joins TRBV27 and TRBJ1-6; 7 bases align to TRBD1. Germline V CDR1 and CDR2: MNHEY, SMNVEV (reference sequence). V lost 10 bases and J lost 0; bases outside the gene matches: 12. There are 17 residues in the CDR3. Here the CDR3 DNA reads TGTGCCAAAAGTTTTGACAGGGCGAGCTCCTATAATTCACCCCTCCACTTT. Its protein product is CAKSFDRASSYNSPLHF.

This clonotype is medium-sized. This chain connects TRBV2 to TRBJ2-7; 7 bases fit TRBD2. Trimming at V came to 4 bases and at J to 4 bases, leaving 1 base not matched to a gene. Per germline, CDR1 SNHLY and CDR2 FYNNEI. The length of the CDR3 is 12 residues. CDR3 in amino acids: CASSGGGYEQYF. CDR3 nucleotides: TGTGCCAGCAGTGGGGGGGGGTACGAGCAGTACTTC.

Turning to this clonotype: A much bigger clone sits one base away, suggesting this may be a read error. This chain uses TRBV4-1 with TRBJ1-6; D gene uncertain. From germline, CDR1 is MGHRA and CDR2 YSYEKL. CDR3 length equals 16 residues. Here the CDR3 reads CASTTSPGAATSEASF. The CDR3 nucleotides read TGCGCCAGCACCACCTCTCCGGGAGCCGCGACTTCCGAGGCTTCCTTT.

This clonotype occurred a few times. This chain joins TRBV7-2 and TRBJ2-7; D might be TRBD2 (6 bases). The CDR3 runs to 15 residues. V was pared by 0 bases and J by 2 bases, with 11 bases between. Germline V gene lookup returns CDR1 SGHTA and CDR2 FQGNSA. This chain's CDR3 is CASSLAGRGTYEQYF. CDR3 sequence (DNA): TGTGCCAGCAGCTTAGCAGGGCGGGGAACCTACGAGCAGTACTTC.